This is a list of T cell receptor beta chains from one sample in a study of blood T cell repertoires in COVID-19. Sequencing used immunoSEQ multiplex PCR; TCRdb keeps in-frame clones, though not all of them. The sample carries approximately 25,000 clones, 75% to 90% recorded once. The sequencing sample was made of peripheral blood. These receptors all stem from a human donor in a cohort sampled during active COVID-19. Each CDR3 is given without its conserved first and last residue. A D gene is named only where the DNA matches it firmly. Clone size is stated in some rows and not others, as once, few, many or a class when expanded.

len: 15
v_gene: TRBV5-1
j_gene: TRBJ2-5
d_gene: TRBD1
abundance: once
CDR3aa: ASSLAARTGGQETQY

len: 11
v_gene: TRBV9
j_gene: TRBJ1-2
d_gene: .
abundance: few
CDR3aa: ASSPRPSYGYT

len: 14
v_gene: TRBV9
j_gene: TRBJ2-3
d_gene: TRBD2
abundance: .
CDR3aa: ASSVPKRGGTDTQY

len: 12
v_gene: TRBV4-3
j_gene: TRBJ2-2
d_gene: .
abundance: .
CDR3aa: ASSEDRNTGELF

len: 11
v_gene: TRBV12-3/TRBV12-4
j_gene: TRBJ2-7
d_gene: .
abundance: .
CDR3aa: ASSFQNLYEQY

len: 14
v_gene: TRBV5-1
j_gene: TRBJ1-3
d_gene: .
abundance: .
CDR3aa: ASSLSVVPSGNTIY

len: 13
v_gene: TRBV5-1
j_gene: TRBJ2-1
d_gene: TRBD2
abundance: .
CDR3aa: ASSLSSGSHTEQF

len: 13
v_gene: TRBV2
j_gene: TRBJ1-6
d_gene: TRBD1
abundance: few
CDR3aa: ASPSGQGAYSPLH

len: 12
v_gene: TRBV7-2
j_gene: TRBJ2-4
d_gene: .
abundance: .
CDR3aa: ASSLRGLENIQY

len: 12
v_gene: TRBV2
j_gene: TRBJ2-7
d_gene: TRBD2
abundance: .
CDR3aa: ASTSSGYSYEQY

len: 10
v_gene: TRBV19
j_gene: TRBJ1-1
d_gene: .
abundance: .
CDR3aa: ASSTTTGRAF

len: 13
v_gene: TRBV28
j_gene: TRBJ1-5
d_gene: TRBD1
abundance: .
CDR3aa: ASRPGGEGNQPQH

len: 12
v_gene: TRBV5-1
j_gene: TRBJ2-7
d_gene: .
abundance: .
CDR3aa: ASSLDLAAYEQY

len: 12
v_gene: TRBV7-2
j_gene: TRBJ1-5
d_gene: .
abundance: few
CDR3aa: ASSLGAGNQPQH

len: 13
v_gene: TRBV4-2
j_gene: TRBJ1-3
d_gene: .
abundance: .
CDR3aa: ASSQSLSSGNTIY

len: 14
v_gene: TRBV19
j_gene: TRBJ1-5
d_gene: TRBD1
abundance: .
CDR3aa: ASSMGRDRGNQPQH

len: 11
v_gene: TRBV28
j_gene: TRBJ2-1
d_gene: TRBD2
abundance: once
CDR3aa: ASIRSGGREQF

len: 15
v_gene: TRBV30
j_gene: TRBJ1-3
d_gene: .
abundance: once
CDR3aa: AWTPGHRTSSGNTIY

len: 13
v_gene: TRBV20-1
j_gene: TRBJ2-5
d_gene: TRBD2
abundance: .
CDR3aa: SASPTSGVQETQY

len: 14
v_gene: TRBV3-1/TRBV3-2
j_gene: TRBJ2-2
d_gene: .
abundance: .
CDR3aa: ASSRLGSRTTGELF

len: 11
v_gene: TRBV7-9
j_gene: TRBJ2-3
d_gene: .
abundance: .
CDR3aa: ASSGGRTDTQY

len: 11
v_gene: TRBV9
j_gene: TRBJ2-7
d_gene: .
abundance: .
CDR3aa: ASSDGRDYEQY

len: 12
v_gene: TRBV9
j_gene: TRBJ2-5
d_gene: .
abundance: .
CDR3aa: ASSVGRGLGTQY

len: 13
v_gene: TRBV19
j_gene: TRBJ1-6
d_gene: .
abundance: .
CDR3aa: ASSPGLVINSPLH

len: 14
v_gene: TRBV7-9
j_gene: TRBJ1-1
d_gene: .
abundance: .
CDR3aa: ASSLALTRLNTEAF

len: 11
v_gene: TRBV5-1
j_gene: TRBJ2-5
d_gene: TRBD2
abundance: once
CDR3aa: ASRTSGHETQY

len: 9
v_gene: TRBV6-5
j_gene: TRBJ1-4
d_gene: TRBD1
abundance: .
CDR3aa: ATRTGEKLF

len: 13
v_gene: TRBV3-1/TRBV3-2
j_gene: TRBJ1-1
d_gene: TRBD1
abundance: .
CDR3aa: ASSQAPYKQGRAF

len: 13
v_gene: TRBV27
j_gene: TRBJ2-7
d_gene: TRBD1
abundance: once
CDR3aa: ASGLNGQGPYEQY

len: 12
v_gene: TRBV7-2
j_gene: TRBJ1-6
d_gene: .
abundance: .
CDR3aa: ASSLYANNSPLH

len: 14
v_gene: TRBV5-6
j_gene: TRBJ2-2
d_gene: TRBD1
abundance: .
CDR3aa: ASSRQGYLDTGELF

len: 13
v_gene: TRBV27
j_gene: TRBJ1-5
d_gene: .
abundance: .
CDR3aa: ASGVSRYSNQPQH

len: 12
v_gene: TRBV10-1
j_gene: TRBJ2-1
d_gene: TRBD2
abundance: .
CDR3aa: ASRRAGAYNEQF

len: 12
v_gene: TRBV6-5
j_gene: TRBJ1-4
d_gene: TRBD1
abundance: .
CDR3aa: ATGQGYSNEKLF

len: 12
v_gene: TRBV5-1
j_gene: TRBJ2-3
d_gene: TRBD1
abundance: .
CDR3aa: ASSLDRGTDTQY

len: 14
v_gene: TRBV9
j_gene: TRBJ1-6
d_gene: .
abundance: .
CDR3aa: ASSVSGGAVSSPLH

len: 16
v_gene: TRBV4-2
j_gene: TRBJ2-1
d_gene: TRBD2
abundance: once
CDR3aa: ASSRSGSPSGSYNEQF

len: 14
v_gene: TRBV5-1
j_gene: TRBJ2-7
d_gene: .
abundance: once
CDR3aa: ASSLPSLGTPYEQY

len: 12
v_gene: TRBV28
j_gene: TRBJ2-2
d_gene: TRBD1
abundance: .
CDR3aa: ASSFDRGPRELF

len: 10
v_gene: TRBV27
j_gene: TRBJ2-7
d_gene: .
abundance: .
CDR3aa: ASSFPSGLKY

len: 14
v_gene: TRBV9
j_gene: TRBJ2-1
d_gene: .
abundance: few
CDR3aa: ASSVASDSSYNEQF

len: 12
v_gene: TRBV19
j_gene: TRBJ2-1
d_gene: TRBD1
abundance: .
CDR3aa: ASRRDRSNNEQF

len: 16
v_gene: TRBV6-2/TRBV6-3
j_gene: TRBJ2-1
d_gene: TRBD2
abundance: .
CDR3aa: ASSYSFSGKSSYNEQF

len: 12
v_gene: TRBV19
j_gene: TRBJ1-1
d_gene: .
abundance: .
CDR3aa: ASSPQGGYTEAF